The source of this TCR beta chain is a study of OX40 agonist ivuxolimab in advanced cancers. Profiled with immunoSEQ multiplex PCR; TCRdb holds only in-frame clones, not every one. The sample yields more than 80,000 clones, roughly nine tenths seen once. The material sequenced was CD4+ or CD8+ T cells sorted from blood, taken in a trial of the OX40 agonist ivuxolimab. This TCR came from an adult with an advanced solid tumor such as melanoma, head and neck, liver or kidney cancer.

CDR3 coding DNA: TGTGCCAGCTCACGGGACAGGGGATACCGTCAGCCCCAGCATTTT. Protein: CASSRDRGYRQPQHF. The chain recombines TRBV18 with TRBJ1-5; 10 nucleotides align to TRBD1. The CDR3 sequence is 15 residues long. Germline trimming cut 4 bases from V and 6 bases from J; bases unmatched to any gene: 6. Per germline, CDR1 KGHSH and CDR2 LQKENI. Based on the CDR3 plus reference TRBV18 and TRBJ1-5, the full variable domain is NAGVMQNPRHLVRRRGQEARLRCSPMKGHSHVYWYRQLPEEGLKFMVYLQKENIIDESGMPKERFSAEFPKEGPSILRIQQVVRGDSAAYFCASSRDRGYRQPQHFGDGTRLSIL.